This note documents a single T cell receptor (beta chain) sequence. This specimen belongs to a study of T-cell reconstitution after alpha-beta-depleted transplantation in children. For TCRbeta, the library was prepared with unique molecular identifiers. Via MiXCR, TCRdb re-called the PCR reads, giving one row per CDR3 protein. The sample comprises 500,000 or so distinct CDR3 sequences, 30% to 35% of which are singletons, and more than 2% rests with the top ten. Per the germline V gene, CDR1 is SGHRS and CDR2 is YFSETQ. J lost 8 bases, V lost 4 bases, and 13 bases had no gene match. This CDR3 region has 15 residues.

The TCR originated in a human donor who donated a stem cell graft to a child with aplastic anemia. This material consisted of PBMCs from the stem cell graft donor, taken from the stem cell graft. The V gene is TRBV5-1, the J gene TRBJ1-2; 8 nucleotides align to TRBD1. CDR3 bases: TGCGCCAGCAGCCCCCCAATCGGACAGGGAGAAGGCTACACCTTC. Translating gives CASSPPIGQGEGYTF.